These 9 T cell receptor beta chains came from one sample sequenced in a study of T-cell reconstitution after alpha-beta-depleted transplantation in children. Unique molecular identifiers were used to barcode this TCRbeta library. MiXCR was run by TCRdb on the PCR reads, yielding one entry per CDR3 protein. Counted here are around 400,000 distinct CDR3 sequences, approximately 20% occurring once; the ten biggest clones make up approximately 3.9%. The sequencing here drew on PBMCs from the stem cell graft donor, taken from the stem cell graft. All receptors derive from a human donor who donated a stem cell graft to a child with acute myeloid leukemia.

Points on this clonotype: A clone one base away is much larger, so this may be a read error. No conserved phenylalanine or tryptophan ends this CDR3, so it is likely a read error. The CDR3 DNA sequence: TGTGCCAGCAGCTACGAGCAGTACTCC. This gives the protein CASSYEQYS. V gene TRBV12-3 or TRBV12-4 combines with J gene TRBJ2-7; no definite D call. The V gene lost 6 bases and the J gene lost 3 bases, with 0 bases spanning the gap. CDR3 length: 9 residues.

The V gene is TRBV7-9, the J gene TRBJ1-1; no clear D gene. V dropped 3 bases and J dropped 8 bases, with 10 bases sitting between them. CDR3 length: 12 amino acids. Looked up from germline, CDR1 is SEHNR and CDR2 is FQNEAQ (reference sequence). CDR3 sequence reads: CASSFTTGEAFF. For the CDR3, the DNA is TGTGCCAGCAGCTTTACGACCGGAGAAGCTTTCTTT.

The chain combines TRBV15 with TRBJ1-4; tentative D call: TRBD1 (5 bases). V lost 5 bases to trimming and J lost 7 bases, with 17 bases between them. Germline loops: CDR1 LNHNV, CDR2 YYDKDF (reference sequence). CDR3 length: 15 amino acids. The CDR3 loop reads CATSRSTAGGEKLFF. CDR3 bases: TGTGCCACCAGCCGCTCGACAGCCGGGGGTGAAAAACTGTTTTTT.

This clonotype was counted once. J is TRBJ2-2 and V is TRBV28; 7 nucleotides line up with TRBD1. Germline V gives CDR1 MDHEN, CDR2 SYDVKM. V lost 0 bases to trimming and J lost 7 bases; unmatched junction nucleotides: 5. The CDR3 is made up of 15 amino acids. The CDR3 sequence is CASSLWQGDGGELFF. DNA of the CDR3: TGTGCCAGCAGTTTATGGCAGGGGGATGGCGGGGAGCTGTTTTTT.

This clonotype occurred a few times. The chain is built from TRBV4-3 and TRBJ2-1; 12 nucleotides agree with TRBD2. CDR3 length: 17 residues. In germline, CDR1 is LGHNA, CDR2 YSLEER. V lost 0 bases to trimming and J lost 11 bases; unmatched junction nucleotides: 11. The CDR3 region is CASSQDHLASGRGKQFF. CDR3 nucleotides: TGCGCCAGCAGCCAAGATCATTTGGCTAGCGGGAGGGGAAAGCAGTTCTTC.

In this sample, this clonotype turned up a few times. This chain uses TRBV24-1 with TRBJ2-5; D uncertain. Germline V gives CDR1 KGHDR, CDR2 SFDVKD. This CDR3 is 15 amino acids long. V was clipped by 4 bases and J by 3 bases, with 14 bases between them. The CDR3 coding sequence is TGTGCCACCAGTGAACCGACAAGGCCAAAAGAGACCCAGTACTTC. It translates to CATSEPTRPKETQYF.

This clonotype was found a few times. The rearrangement uses TRBV12-3 or TRBV12-4 and TRBJ1-4; D unclear. The CDR3 consists of 14 residues. Trimming shortened V by 3 bases and J by 7 bases, and 12 bases separated the two germline ends. The CDR3 bases are TGTGCCAGCAGTTTCGGCAGGACCAGTGAAAAACTGTTTTTT. Its protein product is CASSFGRTSEKLFF.

A few counts support this clonotype. CDR3 in amino acids: CSARGGSVGEQYF. CDR3 DNA sequence: TGCAGTGCTAGAGGGGGGTCGGTGGGCGAGCAGTACTTC. The chain is built from TRBV20-1 and TRBJ2-7; D may correspond to TRBD1 or TRBD2 (5 bases each). There are 13 residues in the CDR3. V lost 1 base, J lost 6 bases, and 13 bases lay in between. CDR1 and CDR2 from the germline V gene are DFQATT and SNEGSKA (reference sequence).

This clonotype was detected many times. The chain is built from TRBV29-1 and TRBJ1-2; D uncertain. This CDR3 comprises 14 residues. Between the trimmed V and J ends, which lost 3 bases and 3 bases, there was a span of 14 bases. Germline CDR1 is SQVTM and CDR2 is ANQGSEA. The CDR3: CSVDRGSQHYGYTF. In DNA, the CDR3 is TGCAGCGTTGATAGAGGGTCCCAGCACTATGGCTACACCTTC.